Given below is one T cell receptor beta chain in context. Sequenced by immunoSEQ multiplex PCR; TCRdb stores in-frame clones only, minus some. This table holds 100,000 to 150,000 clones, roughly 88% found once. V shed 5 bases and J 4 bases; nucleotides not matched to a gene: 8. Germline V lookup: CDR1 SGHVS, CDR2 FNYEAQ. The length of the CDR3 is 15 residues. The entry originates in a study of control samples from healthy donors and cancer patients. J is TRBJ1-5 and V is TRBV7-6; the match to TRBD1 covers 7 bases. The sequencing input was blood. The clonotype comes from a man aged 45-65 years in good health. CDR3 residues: CASSPGQMGNQPQHF. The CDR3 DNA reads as TGTGCCAGCAGCCCGGGACAGATGGGGAATCAGCCCCAGCATTTT.